The next 8 T cell receptor beta chains were all read from a single sample in a study of pediatric ulcerative colitis. Libraries were prepared by immunoSEQ multiplex PCR; TCRdb keeps only in-frame clonotypes and omits some of them. Of some 24,000 clones listed, about 69% were seen once; the top ten hold 7.5% to 9%. Rectal tissue came from one to two pinch biopsies taken at colonoscopy. The specimen was gut tissue. The receptors shown here come from a boy younger than 18 with severe ulcerative colitis.

This chain connects TRBV6-6 to TRBJ1-6, with 7 positions matching TRBD1. In germline, CDR1 is MNHNY, CDR2 SVGAGI (reference sequence). Trimming at V came to 2 bases and at J to 6 bases, leaving 4 bases not matched to a gene. This CDR3 is built from 15 residues. CDR3 amino acids: CASSYQGQINSPLHF. The CDR3 DNA is TGTGCCAGCAGTTACCAGGGACAGATTAATTCACCCCTCCACTTT.

The CDR3 here is CASRGLAGGPDTQYF. In nucleotides, the CDR3 is TGTGCCAGCAGGGGACTAGCGGGAGGGCCAGATACGCAGTATTTT. The chain uses TRBV6-1 and TRBJ2-3; TRBD2 matches 16 bases. Trimming at V came to 6 bases and at J to 4 bases, leaving 1 base not matched to a gene. The germline V gene has CDR1 MNHNS and CDR2 SASEGT. This CDR3 comprises 15 residues.

The rearrangement joins TRBV6-1 to TRBJ2-7; TRBD1 matches 7 bases. Trimming removed 6 bases from V and 4 bases from J; junction bases left unmatched: 12. The germline V gene has CDR1 MNHNS and CDR2 SASEGT. The CDR3 consists of 15 residues. Here the CDR3 reads CASSRITRDRYEQYF. In DNA form, the CDR3 reads TGTGCCAGCAGCAGGATAACCCGGGACAGATACGAGCAGTACTTC.

This chain joins TRBV29-1 and TRBJ2-1; 10 bases are shared with TRBD2. Germline values: CDR1 SQVTM, CDR2 ANQGSEA. The CDR3 is made up of 14 amino acids. V shed 6 bases and J 3 bases; nucleotides not matched to a gene: 5. CDR3 sequence reads: CSVSGRGIYNEQFF. The CDR3 region has the DNA TGCAGCGTAAGCGGGAGGGGAATCTACAATGAGCAGTTCTTC.

The chain recombines TRBV7-2 with TRBJ2-1; unclear D gene. Per germline, CDR1 SGHTA and CDR2 FQGNSA. This CDR3 is 18 amino acids long. V lost 0 bases and J 3 bases, leaving 18 bases between the germline ends. The DNA for the CDR3 is TGTGCCAGCAGCTTAGCTTTCGCGGACGGAATACTCTACAATGAGCAGTTCTTC. It encodes CASSLAFADGILYNEQFF.

This CDR3 reads CASSRDRGRYGYTF. The CDR3 DNA reads as TGTGCCAGTAGTAGGGACAGGGGTCGGTATGGCTACACCTTC. V is TRBV19 and J is TRBJ1-2, with 10 bases lining up with TRBD1. V lost 4 bases, J lost 5 bases, and 4 bases stayed unmatched. This CDR3 region has 14 residues. The germline gives CDR1 LNHDA, CDR2 SQIVND (reference sequence).

V usage is TRBV7-2 and J usage is TRBJ1-1, with D possibly matching TRBD1 (5 bases). This CDR3 region has 15 residues. V lost 0 bases and J 4 bases, leaving 12 bases between the germline ends. The germline V gene has CDR1 SGHTA and CDR2 FQGNSA. CDR3 loop: CASSLALGVFTEAFF. In DNA form, the CDR3 reads TGTGCCAGCAGCTTAGCGCTGGGGGTCTTCACTGAAGCTTTCTTT.

The CDR3 bases are TGCAGCGTTGAGGGGCGGGAGCCGTACACAGATACGCAGTATTTT. The encoded protein is CSVEGREPYTDTQYF. The rearrangement links TRBV29-1 to TRBJ2-3; 7 bases align to TRBD2. Germline lookup yields CDR1 SQVTM and CDR2 ANQGSEA. The CDR3 has 15 residues. Germline trimming cut 3 bases from V and 2 bases from J; bases unmatched to any gene: 8.